The 27 T cell receptor beta chains reported below all come from one sample, sequenced in a study of T-cell memory formation after mild COVID-19. TCRdb analysed the 5' RACE reads with MiXCR anew, one entry per CDR3 protein. The sample shows nearly 200,000 distinct CDR3 sequences, about 18% of them seen only once. The sequencing sample was made of PBMCs or a T cell subset sorted from them (not recorded which). The receptors come from an adult woman who had mild COVID-19 (a few samples of this study predate the infection). Cell type and time point are not known.

This clonotype was seen a handful of times. The chain uses TRBV12-3 or TRBV12-4 and TRBJ1-5; perhaps TRBD1 as D (5 bases). The CDR3 is 15 amino acids. V was trimmed by 5 bases and J by 3 bases, leaving 14 bases between them. CDR3 coding DNA: TGTGCCAGCAGTAGACAGCTCACCCCCAATCAGCCCCAGCATTTT. It encodes CASSRQLTPNQPQHF.

This chain joins TRBV7-2 and TRBJ2-3; 13 nucleotides line up with TRBD2. Germline CDR1 SGHTA, CDR2 FQGNSA. The CDR3 is made up of 16 amino acids. The ends lost 5 bases at V and 0 bases at J; junction bases unmatched: 2. The CDR3 loop is CASSTGLAGSTDTQYF. The CDR3 coding sequence is TGTGCCAGCAGCACGGGACTAGCGGGAAGCACAGATACGCAGTATTTT.

This chain uses TRBV29-1 with TRBJ2-3; D is perhaps TRBD2 (6 bases). The CDR3 is made up of 14 amino acids. The ends were cut back, 4 bases at V and 2 bases at J, with 13 bases in the middle. The V gene's germline CDR1 is SQVTM and CDR2 ANQGSEA. DNA of the CDR3: TGCAGCGTTGCCTGGGGGGACCCCACAGATACGCAGTATTTT. It specifies CSVAWGDPTDTQYF.

The chain recombines TRBV4-3 with TRBJ2-1, with 12 bases that match TRBD2. V shed 1 base, J shed 6 bases, and the junction held 4 bases outside the gene matches. CDR3 length equals 16 residues. The V gene's germline CDR1 is LGHNA and CDR2 YSLEER. The CDR3 loop is CASSQVGLAGTNEQFF. Here the CDR3 DNA reads TGCGCCAGCAGCCAAGTCGGACTAGCGGGGACCAATGAGCAGTTCTTC.

This clonotype has more than one count but fewer than ten. The chain employs TRBV30 and TRBJ1-2; weak D call: TRBD1 (5 bases). Per the germline V gene, CDR1 is GTSNPN and CDR2 is SVGIG (reference sequence). V lost 4 bases and J lost 5, with 20 bases in between. There are 15 residues in the CDR3. CDR3 in DNA: TGTGCCTGGAAGGCCCCATGGAGGGACGGTTATGGCTACACCTTC. Its protein product is CAWKAPWRDGYGYTF.

This clonotype counts as medium-sized. The chain recombines TRBV7-2 with TRBJ2-5, with a possible D match to TRBD2 (6 bases). This CDR3 has 14 residues. Trimming shortened V by 5 bases and J by 4 bases, and 14 bases separated the two germline ends. In germline, CDR1 is SGHTA, CDR2 FQGNSA. The chain's CDR3 is CASSPPPGLETQYF. The CDR3 region has the DNA TGTGCCAGCAGCCCACCCCCGGGACTAGAGACCCAGTACTTC.

The table lists this clonotype with a few counts. V and J are TRBV9 and TRBJ1-2, with a tentative D call TRBD1 (5 bases). V dropped 0 bases and J dropped 3 bases, with 9 bases sitting between them. CDR1 is SGDLS and CDR2 is YYNGEE in the germline V gene. The CDR3 totals 14 residues. As DNA, the CDR3 is TGTGCCAGCAGCGTAGCGGGGGGAGACTATGGCTACACCTTC. Translated, it gives CASSVAGGDYGYTF. The entire variable domain, with the rest obtained from reference TRBV9 and TRBJ1-2, is as follows: DSGVTQTPKHLITATGQRVTLRCSPRSGDLSVYWYQQSLDQGLQFLIQYYNGEERAKGNILERFSAQQFPDLHSELNLSSLELGDSALYFCASSVAGGDYGYTFGSGTRLTVV.

The CDR3 loop is CASSLGHRGWIAGAASYEQYF. CDR3 coding DNA: TGTGCCAGCAGCTTAGGGCACAGGGGATGGATAGCGGGGGCTGCGTCCTACGAGCAGTACTTC. The rearrangement uses TRBV11-2 and TRBJ2-7, with TRBD2 matching 9 bases. CDR1 and CDR2 (germline): SGHAT, FQNNGV. The CDR3 is 21 residues long. J was trimmed by 1 base and V by 1 base; bases with no gene match: 20.

This clonotype has just a few counts. This chain links TRBV5-1 with TRBJ2-3; 7 bases are shared with TRBD1. J gave up 2 bases and V 2 bases, and 5 bases lay outside the gene matches. Germline V gives CDR1 SGHRS, CDR2 YFSETQ. This CDR3 is built from 15 residues. The CDR3 reads CASSLGGSFTDTQYF. CDR3 coding DNA: TGCGCCAGCAGCTTAGGGGGCAGCTTCACAGATACGCAGTATTTT.

There are many counts of this clonotype. This chain uses TRBV12-3 or TRBV12-4 with TRBJ2-3; TRBD2 matches at 10 bases. V lost 3 bases, J lost 4 bases, and 4 bases stayed unmatched. The CDR3 loop spans 15 amino acids. In DNA form, the CDR3 reads TGTGCCAGCAGTTTCAGCGGGGGGGCGGCAGATACGCAGTATTTT. Protein product: CASSFSGGAADTQYF.

The table lists this clonotype with a few counts. V usage is TRBV15 and J usage is TRBJ2-3; D remains ambiguous. Per germline, CDR1 LNHNV and CDR2 YYDKDF (reference sequence). Trimming shortened V by 2 bases and J by 2 bases, and 8 bases separated the two germline ends. The CDR3 consists of 14 residues. CDR3 DNA sequence: TGTGCCACCAGCAGAAGACCCTTCACAGATACGCAGTATTTT. This translates into CATSRRPFTDTQYF.

This chain uses TRBV30 with TRBJ2-4; D unresolved. This CDR3 spans 11 amino acids. Trimming removed 5 bases from V and 4 bases from J, with 6 bases in between. CDR1 and CDR2 from the germline V gene are GTSNPN and SVGIG (reference sequence). The CDR3 sequence is CAWELKNIQYF. The CDR3 DNA reads TGTGCCTGGGAATTAAAAAACATTCAGTACTTC. Full variable domain (outside the CDR3, taken from reference TRBV30 and TRBJ2-4): SQTIHQWPATLVQPVGSPLSLECTVEGTSNPNLYWYRQAAGRGLQLLFYSVGIGQISSEVPQNLSASRPQDRQFILSSKKLLLSDSGFYLCAWELKNIQYFGAGTRLSVL.

This clonotype was found a few times. The chain employs TRBV7-2 and TRBJ1-6; a possible D gene is TRBD1 (6 bases). The germline V and J ends were trimmed by 1 base and 10 bases, with 17 bases remaining between them. The germline CDR1 and CDR2 sequences are SGHTA and FQGNSA. CDR3 length equals 16 residues. The CDR3 nucleotides are TGTGCCAGCAGCTTAGGGCGGAGGGGGGGGCCCTCACCCCTCCACTTT. It codes for CASSLGRRGGPSPLHF.

This clonotype was recorded a few times. The gene calls are TRBV2 and TRBJ2-3; 9 positions agree with TRBD1. V lost 7 bases, J lost 14 bases, and 19 bases stayed unmatched. This CDR3 spans 15 amino acids. Per germline, CDR1 SNHLY and CDR2 FYNNEI. The CDR3 sequence is CASTPDLPGQGKAYF. CDR3 coding DNA: TGTGCCAGCACCCCCGATCTTCCGGGACAGGGTAAGGCGTATTTT.

The chain has TRBV30 and TRBJ1-5; maybe TRBD1 (5 bases). V was clipped by 4 bases and J by 7 bases, with 20 bases between them. The CDR3 is 15 amino acids. CDR1 is GTSNPN, CDR2 SVGIG, per germline (reference sequence). The CDR3: CAWTGPTAPRQPQHF. CDR3 nucleotides: TGTGCCTGGACCGGACCGACAGCCCCCCGCCAGCCCCAGCATTTT.

This clonotype has only a few counts. V usage is TRBV3-1 and J usage is TRBJ1-4; perhaps TRBD1 as D (6 bases). Trimming shortened V by 4 bases and J by 8 bases, and 14 bases separated the two germline ends. The CDR3 contains 14 residues. The germline V gene has CDR1 LGHDT and CDR2 YNNKEL (reference sequence). CDR3 amino acids: CASSRRTDSEKLFF. In DNA form, the CDR3 reads TGTGCCAGCAGCCGAAGGACAGATTCCGAAAAACTGTTTTTT.

This clonotype was picked up a small number of times. The CDR3 loop reads CASSKGSRELFF. DNA of the CDR3: TGTGCCAGCAGCAAAGGCAGCAGGGAGCTGTTTTTT. This chain uses TRBV3-1 with TRBJ2-2, with D uncertain. V was clipped by 5 bases and J by 9 bases, with 10 bases between them. CDR1 and CDR2 (germline): LGHDT, YNNKEL (reference sequence). The CDR3 covers 12 residues.

This sequence joins TRBV5-1 and TRBJ1-2; D gene unclear. The CDR3 consists of 13 residues. Per germline, CDR1 SGHRS and CDR2 YFSETQ. Trimming left V 0 bases short and J 8 bases short, with 11 bases between. This CDR3 is CASSLDIGGGYTF. Here the CDR3 DNA reads TGCGCCAGCAGCTTGGATATAGGAGGGGGCTACACCTTC. The full variable domain, with the rest looked up from reference TRBV5-1 and TRBJ1-2, is KAGVTQTPRYLIKTRGQQVTLSCSPISGHRSVSWYQQTPGQGLQFLFEYFSETQRNKGNFPGRFSGRQFSNSRSEMNVSTLELGDSALYLCASSLDIGGGYTFGSGTRLTVV.

The chain employs TRBV3-1 and TRBJ2-7, with TRBD2 as a possible D gene (5 bases). The CDR3 is made up of 12 amino acids. V lost 9 bases and J lost 2, with 11 bases in between. CDR1 is LGHDT, CDR2 YNNKEL, per germline (reference sequence). The CDR3 DNA reads TGTGCCAGAGGACTGGAGACCTACGAGCAGTACTTC. Its translation: CARGLETYEQYF.

The chain couples TRBV7-9 to TRBJ2-3; 10 bases match TRBD1. The CDR3 extends over 17 amino acids. V was clipped by 5 bases and J by 0 bases; unmatched bases: 8. CDR1 and CDR2 (germline): SEHNR, FQNEAQ (reference sequence). In nucleotides, the CDR3 is TGTGCCAGCAGCCCGGGACAGGGGATCAGGAGCACAGATACGCAGTATTTT. Translation: CASSPGQGIRSTDTQYF.

This clonotype has a handful of counts. The rearrangement links TRBV5-1 to TRBJ2-7; 8 nucleotides match TRBD2. Germline-derived CDR1 and CDR2 are SGHRS and YFSETQ. V lost 1 base, J lost 2 bases, and 5 bases stayed unmatched. CDR3 length equals 15 residues. The DNA of the CDR3 is TGCGCCAGCAGCTTGAGGCTAGCGGGCCCCTACGAGCAGTACTTC. Its translation is CASSLRLAGPYEQYF.

This clonotype has ten or more counts. This chain uses TRBV6-5 with TRBJ2-1; 7 nucleotides agree with TRBD2. Germline V gene lookup returns CDR1 MNHEY and CDR2 SVGAGI. The V and J ends lost 8 bases and 5 bases, in that order; junction bases with no gene match: 9. There are 14 residues in the CDR3. DNA of the CDR3: TGTGCCAGCTTCGGGGGAGGGCCCCACAATGAGCAGTTCTTC. The encoded protein is CASFGGGPHNEQFF.

The chain uses TRBV7-9 and TRBJ2-5; a weak D match, TRBD2 (5 bases). V was pared by 1 base and J by 3 bases, with 15 bases between. The CDR3 totals 16 residues. CDR1 SEHNR and CDR2 FQNEAQ come from the germline V gene (reference sequence). The CDR3 coding sequence is TGTGCCAGCAGCTTAGTTCTAGGACTTACTAAAGAGACCCAGTACTTC. It specifies CASSLVLGLTKETQYF. Complete variable domain (other parts from reference TRBV7-9 and TRBJ2-5): DTGVSQNPRHKITKRGQNVTFRCDPISEHNRLYWYRQTLGQGPEFLTYFQNEAQLEKSRLLSDRFSAERPKGSFSTLEIQRTEQGDSAMYLCASSLVLGLTKETQYFGPGTRLLVL.

This clonotype showed up just a few times. The V and J genes are TRBV20-1 and TRBJ1-2, with D perhaps matching TRBD1 (6 bases). With 5 bases removed from V and 4 bases from J, the gap between germline ends came to 17 bases. CDR1 and CDR2 from the germline V gene are DFQATT and SNEGSKA (reference sequence). This CDR3 has 14 residues. The CDR3 DNA is TGCAGTGCTCGACCATACCAGGGGTCCTATGGCTACACCTTC. Amino acid sequence: CSARPYQGSYGYTF.

The genes are TRBV5-1 and TRBJ2-1, with D possibly being TRBD2 (6 bases). Deletions cut 0 bases from V and 2 bases from J, with 9 bases between. The CDR3 consists of 15 residues. Germline-derived CDR1 and CDR2 are SGHRS and YFSETQ. The CDR3 nucleotides read TGCGCCAGCAGCTTGGAGGGACTTACCTACAATGAGCAGTTCTTC. Translated: CASSLEGLTYNEQFF. Full variable domain (rest looked up from reference TRBV5-1 and TRBJ2-1): KAGVTQTPRYLIKTRGQQVTLSCSPISGHRSVSWYQQTPGQGLQFLFEYFSETQRNKGNFPGRFSGRQFSNSRSEMNVSTLELGDSALYLCASSLEGLTYNEQFFGPGTRLTVL.

This clonotype was recorded many times. The V call is TRBV7-2, the J call TRBJ2-3, with TRBD2 matching 9 bases. Trimming took 1 base from V and 9 from J; bases not matched to a gene: 5. Germline values: CDR1 SGHTA, CDR2 FQGNSA. This CDR3 is 14 amino acids long. The DNA of the CDR3 is TGTGCCAGCAGCTTAGGCCCTAGCGGGAAAACGCAGTATTTT. This sequence encodes CASSLGPSGKTQYF.

This clonotype turned up a few times. The chain links TRBV12-3 or TRBV12-4 to TRBJ1-3, with D hard to call. CDR3 size: 14 residues. Trimming took 3 bases from V and 4 from J, leaving 10 bases between them. The CDR3 protein is CASSFARQGNTIYF. As DNA, the CDR3 is TGTGCCAGCAGTTTTGCTCGGCAGGGAAACACCATATATTTT.